This T cell receptor (beta chain) was captured in a study of siplizumab effects on memory and regulatory T cells. Study outcomes and limitations: Researchers could not give a naive or memory phenotype to roughly 75-96% of proliferating CD4+ or CD8+ clones. Naive T cells seemed more diverse than memory cells and seemed major alloresponse contributors.

About this clone: Its antigen remains unidentified.

The V end lost 2 bases, the J end lost 1 base, and 8 bases lay between the germline ends. The CDR3 covers 14 residues. Germline CDR1 is SGHTA and CDR2 is FQGTGA. Assay used: immunoSEQ multiplex PCR; TCRdb lists only in-frame clones, some missing. The repertoire holds 65,000 to 90,000 clones, around 93% seen once, with about 4.5% in the top ten. This chain uses TRBV7-3 with TRBJ1-1; D remains ambiguous. This TCR was sampled from a human donor in good health. The sequencing input was CD8+ T cells sorted from blood. CDR3 amino acids: CASSLDYANTEAFF. The CDR3 nucleotides are TGTGCCAGCAGCTTAGACTACGCGAACACTGAAGCTTTCTTT.